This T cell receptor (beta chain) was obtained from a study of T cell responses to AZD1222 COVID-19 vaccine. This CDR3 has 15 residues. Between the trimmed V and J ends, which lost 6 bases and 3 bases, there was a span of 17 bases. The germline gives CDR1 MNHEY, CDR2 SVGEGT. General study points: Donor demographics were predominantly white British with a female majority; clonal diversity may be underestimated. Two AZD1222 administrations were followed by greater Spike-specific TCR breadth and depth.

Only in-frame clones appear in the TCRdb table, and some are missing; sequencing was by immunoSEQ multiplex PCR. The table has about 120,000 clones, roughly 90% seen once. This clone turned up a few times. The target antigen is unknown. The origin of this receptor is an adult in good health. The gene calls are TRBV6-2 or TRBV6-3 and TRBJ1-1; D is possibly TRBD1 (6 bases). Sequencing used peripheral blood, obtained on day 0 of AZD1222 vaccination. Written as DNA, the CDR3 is TGTGCCAGCAGCCGCTACAGGGTCAAGGACACTGAAGCTTTCTTT. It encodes CASSRYRVKDTEAFF.